A single sample gave rise to the 30 T cell receptor beta chains below, sequenced in a study of identical twins. TCRdb analysed the 5' RACE reads with MiXCR anew, one entry per CDR3 protein. The sample records around 1.7 million distinct CDR3 sequences, less than 35% being singletons. Sequencing used cord blood. The receptors derive from a newborn girl in good health.

This rearrangement joins TRBV20-1 to TRBJ2-2, with D unclear. The CDR3 is made up of 13 amino acids. Trimming removed 5 bases at V and 2 bases at J, with 9 bases between. CDR1 DFQATT and CDR2 SNEGSKA come from the germline V gene (reference sequence). For the CDR3, the DNA is TGCAGTGCTCGGGCAGTTAACACCGGGGAGCTGTTTTTT. Amino acids: CSARAVNTGELFF.

The CDR3 DNA follows: TGCAGTGCTAGAAAGTACCGGGACAAGAACACTGAAGCTTTCTTT. It codes for CSARKYRDKNTEAFF. The gene calls are TRBV20-1 and TRBJ1-1; a weak D match, TRBD1 (6 bases). This CDR3 contains 15 residues. Trimming pared 2 bases from V and 1 base from J, leaving 14 bases between. CDR1 is DFQATT and CDR2 is SNEGSKA in the germline V gene (reference sequence).

This clonotype was seen only a few times. The J gene is TRBJ2-7, the V gene TRBV12-3 or TRBV12-4; D is unresolved. The V and J ends lost 6 bases and 2 bases respectively, with 14 bases between them. The CDR3 is 14 residues long. CDR3: CASSRQIRAYEQYF. The CDR3 coding sequence is TGTGCCAGCAGCCGACAAATTCGAGCCTACGAGCAGTACTTC.

This clonotype was counted a few times. The rearrangement uses TRBV7-2 and TRBJ2-7; D unclear. Germline V gene sequence: CDR1 SGHTA, CDR2 FQGNSA. This CDR3 is built from 12 residues. The V and J ends lost 3 bases and 7 bases respectively, with 10 bases between them. The DNA for the CDR3 is TGTGCCAGCAGCTTTCGTAGCCTGGAGCAGTACTTC. This sequence encodes CASSFRSLEQYF.

V gene TRBV4-1 combines with J gene TRBJ2-1; tentative D call: TRBD2 (5 bases). V lost 4 bases, J lost 2 bases, and 12 bases lay in between. There are 15 residues in the CDR3. CDR1 and CDR2 from the germline V gene are MGHRA and YSYEKL. The CDR3 spells CASSPGKSPYNEQFF. The CDR3 region has the DNA TGCGCCAGCAGCCCGGGAAAAAGCCCCTACAATGAGCAGTTCTTC.

In its sample, this clonotype was seen a few times. J is TRBJ2-1 and V is TRBV12-3 or TRBV12-4; weak D call: TRBD2 (6 bases). Trimming removed 6 bases at V and 0 bases at J, with 15 bases between. CDR3 size: 16 residues. In DNA form, the CDR3 reads TGTGCCAGCAGCCAAGGACTATCTAGCTCCTACAATGAGCAGTTCTTC. Translating it yields CASSQGLSSSYNEQFF.

V is TRBV9 and J is TRBJ2-7; 8 bases fit TRBD2. Trimming took 3 bases from V and 3 from J; bases not matched to a gene: 8. The CDR3 covers 15 residues. The V gene's germline CDR1 is SGDLS and CDR2 YYNGEE. CDR3 nucleotides: TGTGCCAGCAGCGGATTAGCGGGACCCTACTACGAGCAGTACTTC. Translating gives CASSGLAGPYYEQYF.

This clonotype was picked up many times. V usage is TRBV27 and J usage is TRBJ1-5; possible D gene TRBD1, 5 bases. The CDR3 totals 15 residues. Trimming left V 0 bases short and J 0 bases short, with 6 bases between. The germline gives CDR1 MNHEY, CDR2 SMNVEV (reference sequence). The CDR3 loop is CASSLSGDSNQPQHF. DNA of the CDR3: TGTGCCAGCAGTTTATCAGGGGATAGCAATCAGCCCCAGCATTTT.

This clonotype was seen a handful of times. The chain couples TRBV5-1 to TRBJ2-1, with D perhaps matching TRBD2 (6 bases). Per germline, CDR1 SGHRS and CDR2 YFSETQ. The CDR3 consists of 18 residues. Trimming cost V 0 bases and J 0 bases, with 16 bases left between them. CDR3 protein: CASSLDRERFSSYNEQFF. The CDR3 region has the DNA TGCGCCAGCAGCTTGGATCGGGAGCGTTTTAGCTCCTACAATGAGCAGTTCTTC.

This chain joins TRBV20-1 and TRBJ1-5, with D uncertain. This CDR3 comprises 13 residues. V was shortened by 1 base and J by 1 base, with 5 bases between the two germline ends. CDR1 DFQATT and CDR2 SNEGSKA come from the germline V gene (reference sequence). This CDR3 is CSARALSNQPQHF. The CDR3 DNA is TGCAGTGCTAGAGCTCTGAGCAATCAGCCCCAGCATTTT.

V and J are TRBV20-1 and TRBJ1-2, with TRBD1 identical over 10 bases. Trimming at V came to 1 base and at J to 4 bases, leaving 0 bases not matched to a gene. CDR1 is DFQATT, CDR2 SNEGSKA, per germline (reference sequence). CDR3 length equals 13 residues. The CDR3 loop reads CSARGQGAYGYTF. The CDR3 DNA follows: TGCAGTGCTAGAGGACAGGGGGCCTATGGCTACACCTTC.

V and J are TRBV9 and TRBJ2-3; 9 bases match TRBD2. The CDR3 is made up of 17 amino acids. V lost 4 bases, J lost 6 bases, and 15 bases stayed unmatched. Germline CDR1 and CDR2: SGDLS and YYNGEE. Written as DNA, the CDR3 is TGTGCCAGCAGCTCCAACTCCTGGCGGGAGGGCGCTGATACGCAGTATTTT. Translated, it gives CASSSNSWREGADTQYF.

This clonotype was observed at least ten times. The V and J genes are TRBV14 and TRBJ2-1, with unresolved D. Deletions cut 4 bases from V and 7 bases from J, with 20 bases between. The CDR3 covers 16 residues. The germline CDR1 and CDR2 sequences are SGHDN and FVKESK. The CDR3 DNA follows: TGTGCCAGCAGCCTGTTAAGGACCGCACTACGGAATGAGCAGTTCTTC. Its protein is CASSLLRTALRNEQFF.

The chain links TRBV11-2 to TRBJ2-3, with a weak D call TRBD2 (7 bases). CDR3 size: 14 residues. Germline V gives CDR1 SGHAT, CDR2 FQNNGV. Trimming removed 6 bases at V and 5 bases at J, with 15 bases between. This CDR3 reads CASSWGGPGDTQYF. The DNA of the CDR3 is TGTGCCAGCAGTTGGGGGGGGCCCGGAGATACGCAGTATTTT.

This clonotype was observed at least ten times. The genes are TRBV28 and TRBJ2-7, with a weak D call TRBD2 (6 bases). Trimming pared 2 bases from V and 0 bases from J, leaving 20 bases between. This CDR3 is 18 amino acids long. Germline V gene data show CDR1 as MDHEN and CDR2 as SYDVKM. This chain's CDR3 is CASSLQGNLRRDSYEQYF. The DNA of the CDR3 is TGTGCCAGCAGTTTACAGGGCAACCTCCGGAGGGACTCCTACGAGCAGTACTTC.

The table lists this clonotype with a few counts. The chain is built from TRBV7-2 and TRBJ1-6, with TRBD1 as a possible D gene (6 bases). The V end lost 2 bases, the J end lost 6 bases, and 14 bases lay between the germline ends. Germline V gene data show CDR1 as SGHTA and CDR2 as FQGNSA. The CDR3 covers 16 residues. In DNA form, the CDR3 reads TGTGCCAGCAGCTTAAGCAGGACAGTCCCTAATTCACCCCTCCACTTT. Its protein product is CASSLSRTVPNSPLHF.

The V call is TRBV20-1, the J call TRBJ2-5, with D maybe TRBD2 (6 bases). The CDR3 is 15 residues long. The V gene's germline CDR1 is DFQATT and CDR2 SNEGSKA (reference sequence). The ends were cut back, 5 bases at V and 0 bases at J, with 16 bases in the middle. Here the CDR3 DNA reads TGCAGTGCTCCTGAAAGCGGGTGGTACCAAGAGACCCAGTACTTC. This encodes CSAPESGWYQETQYF.

About this clonotype itself: Just one base apart from a much larger clone, this may be a read error. The rearrangement links TRBV12-3 or TRBV12-4 to TRBJ2-1, with D possibly TRBD1 on 6 matching bases. The length of the CDR3 is 14 residues. Between the trimmed V and J ends, which lost 5 bases and 10 bases, there was a span of 18 bases. CDR3 amino acids: CASSTQRGSYEQFF. CDR3 coding DNA: TGTGCCAGCAGTACCCAAAGGGGGTCCTACGAGCAGTTCTTC.

This clonotype has just a few counts. V usage is TRBV27 and J usage is TRBJ1-2; 7 positions agree with TRBD1. Germline V gives CDR1 MNHEY, CDR2 SMNVEV (reference sequence). The CDR3 loop spans 17 amino acids. With V trimmed by 5 bases and J by 4 bases, 16 bases remained unmatched. The CDR3 spells CASSAFPGQPTLYGYTF. In DNA, the CDR3 is TGTGCCAGCAGTGCATTCCCGGGACAGCCTACCCTCTATGGCTACACCTTC.

V gene TRBV3-1 combines with J gene TRBJ1-2; a possible D gene is TRBD1 (5 bases). The CDR3 totals 14 residues. CDR1 is LGHDT, CDR2 YNNKEL, per germline (reference sequence). Trimming removed 0 bases from V and 4 bases from J, with 9 bases in between. The CDR3 sequence: CASSQDGHGYGYTF. The DNA of the CDR3 is TGTGCCAGCAGCCAAGATGGACACGGCTATGGCTACACCTTC.

Notes on this clonotype: Compared with germline, one end of the junction differs, possibly owing to a read error. J is TRBJ2-5 and V is TRBV5-1, with TRBD1 matching over 8 bases. With the DNA end fitting TRBJ2-7 better, the J assignment may be wrong. CDR3 size: 17 residues. CDR1 and CDR2 from the germline V gene are SGHRS and YFSETQ. The CDR3 DNA follows: TGCGCCGGCAGCACCCGCTCGACAGGGGAAAAATACTACGAGCAGTACTTC. Its translation: CAGSTRSTGEKYYEQYF.

This clonotype has only a few counts. This chain joins TRBV5-1 and TRBJ2-1; 12 bases line up with TRBD1. J was trimmed by 4 bases and V by 2 bases; bases with no gene match: 7. The CDR3 covers 17 residues. CDR1 is SGHRS and CDR2 is YFSETQ in the germline V gene. The CDR3 loop is CASSLPGTGGGYNEQFF. Written as DNA, the CDR3 is TGCGCCAGCAGCTTACCCGGGACAGGGGGCGGGTACAATGAGCAGTTCTTC. The whole variable domain, remainder taken from reference TRBV5-1 and TRBJ2-1, is KAGVTQTPRYLIKTRGQQVTLSCSPISGHRSVSWYQQTPGQGLQFLFEYFSETQRNKGNFPGRFSGRQFSNSRSEMNVSTLELGDSALYLCASSLPGTGGGYNEQFFGPGTRLTVL.

In its sample, this clonotype was seen a few times. V is TRBV16 and J is TRBJ1-5; unclear D gene. The CDR3 is made up of 17 amino acids. Germline-derived CDR1 and CDR2 are KGHSY and FQNENV. The V end lost 1 base, the J end lost 0 bases, and 13 bases lay between the germline ends. CDR3 region: CASSQWTGYYSNQPQHF. The CDR3 coding sequence is TGTGCCAGCAGCCAATGGACGGGGTACTATAGCAATCAGCCCCAGCATTTT.

This clonotype was recorded a few times. This chain uses TRBV20-1 with TRBJ2-1, with D tentatively TRBD1 or TRBD2 (5 bases each). Trimming left V 6 bases short and J 2 bases short, with 20 bases between. Germline V CDR1 and CDR2: DFQATT, SNEGSKA (reference sequence). This CDR3 is 16 amino acids long. The CDR3 is CSAPRPGALTYNEQFF. CDR3 coding DNA: TGCAGTGCCCCTCGTCCCGGGGCCCTTACCTACAATGAGCAGTTCTTC.

This sequence joins TRBV24-1 and TRBJ2-2; D may be TRBD2 (7 bases). The CDR3 has 13 amino acids. The V end lost 4 bases, the J end lost 6 bases, and 8 bases lay between the germline ends. CDR1 and CDR2 (germline): KGHDR, SFDVKD. The CDR3 sequence is CATSEGGPGELFF. The CDR3 nucleotides read TGTGCCACCAGTGAGGGGGGGCCCGGGGAGCTGTTTTTT.

The table lists this clonotype with a few counts. This sequence joins TRBV27 and TRBJ1-5; D remains ambiguous. This CDR3 has 16 amino acids. Germline V lookup: CDR1 MNHEY, CDR2 SMNVEV (reference sequence). V lost 6 bases to trimming and J lost 0 bases, with 15 bases between them. For the CDR3, the DNA is TGTGCCAGCAGACGACTCAGTGGGGATAGCAATCAGCCCCAGCATTTT. Translation: CASRRLSGDSNQPQHF.

On this clonotype itself: A junction boundary mismatches the germline segment, possibly from a read error. The chain links TRBV5-1 to TRBJ2-1; 12 nucleotides match TRBD2. The CDR3 contains 17 residues. The germline V gene encodes CDR1 SGHRS and CDR2 YFSETQ. In nucleotides, the CDR3 is TGTGCCAGCAGCCTACCTAGCGGGAGGGCCGTTGGGAATGAGCAGTTCTTC. Amino acid sequence: CASSLPSGRAVGNEQFF. Full variable domain (rest looked up from reference TRBV5-1 and TRBJ2-1): KAGVTQTPRYLIKTRGQQVTLSCSPISGHRSVSWYQQTPGQGLQFLFEYFSETQRNKGNFPGRFSGRQFSNSRSEMNVSTLELGDSALYLCASSLPSGRAVGNEQFFGPGTRLTVL.

V usage is TRBV20-1 and J usage is TRBJ1-1; no firm D call. The V end lost 1 base, the J end lost 0 bases, and 9 bases lay between the germline ends. Germline CDR1 is DFQATT and CDR2 is SNEGSKA (reference sequence). The CDR3 covers 14 residues. The CDR3 DNA reads as TGCAGTGCTAGAGGAGCCAGGATGAACACTGAAGCTTTCTTT. Amino acid sequence: CSARGARMNTEAFF.

The gene calls are TRBV5-1 and TRBJ2-7; TRBD2 agrees at 9 bases. This CDR3 is 14 amino acids long. Germline CDR1 is SGHRS and CDR2 is YFSETQ. The V gene end was trimmed by 0 bases and the J gene end by 4 bases; junction bases not matched to a gene: 2. The CDR3: CASSLVSGSYEQYV. The DNA of the CDR3 is TGCGCCAGCAGCTTGGTTAGCGGGAGTTACGAGCAGTACGTC.

The sample holds a few counts of this clonotype. This CDR3 is CASSVARARTQYF. CDR3 DNA: TGTGCCAGCAGCGTAGCCCGGGCCCGTACGCAGTATTTT. The chain uses TRBV9 and TRBJ2-3; no definite D call. Germline V lookup: CDR1 SGDLS, CDR2 YYNGEE. With 0 bases removed from V and 8 bases from J, the gap between germline ends came to 10 bases. The CDR3 has 13 amino acids.